These T cell receptor beta chains were read from a single sample in a study of T-cell reconstitution after alpha-beta-depleted transplantation in children. Using its own MiXCR run on the PCR reads, TCRdb lists one record per CDR3 protein. This sample has some 100,000 distinct CDR3 sequences, with about 22% found just once. The sequencing here drew on PBMCs, taken before TCRalphabeta/CD19-depleted stem cell transplant. These receptors were collected from a boy aged 2-15 years with acute lymphoblastic leukemia, due to receive a stem cell transplant. CDR3s include the opening cysteine and the closing phenylalanine or tryptophan. A D gene is named only where the DNA matches it firmly. The size field is filled for only some rows; it gives once, few, many or a size class.

d_gene	j_gene	abundance	v_gene	CDR3aa	CDR3nt
-	TRBJ2-1	many	TRBV5-1	CASSLDGSSYNEQFF	TGCGCCAGCAGCTTGGACGGGAGCTCCTACAATGAGCAGTTCTTC
-	TRBJ2-7	-	TRBV10-1	CASSAWAGDEQYF	TGCGCCAGCAGTGCGTGGGCAGGGGACGAGCAGTACTTC
-	TRBJ2-5	few	TRBV7-3	CASSGGPGETQYF	TGTGCCAGCAGTGGGGGGCCCGGGGAGACCCAGTACTTC
-	TRBJ1-2	few	TRBV5-1	CASGRFSYGYTF	TGCGCCAGCGGTCGTTTTAGCTATGGCTACACCTTC
-	TRBJ2-2	many	TRBV29-1	CSVVGGALGTGELFF	TGCAGCGTTGTAGGGGGGGCGCTTGGCACCGGGGAGCTGTTTTTT
-	TRBJ2-5	many	TRBV28	CASNIGGETQYF	TGTGCCAGCAACATTGGGGGCGAGACCCAGTACTTC
TRBD2	TRBJ2-1	many	TRBV29-1	CSVGAPSGSWEQFF	TGCAGCGTGGGGGCGCCTAGCGGGAGTTGGGAGCAGTTCTTC
-	TRBJ1-5	-	TRBV4-2	CASSLGGHQPQHF	TGTGCCAGCAGTCTTGGGGGGCATCAGCCCCAGCATTTT
TRBD2	TRBJ2-3	few	TRBV5-1	CASKSGDYDFTDTQYF	TGCGCCAGCAAATCTGGGGACTACGATTTCACAGATACGCAGTATTTT
-	TRBJ2-5	many	TRBV27	CASRVFRPQETQYF	TGTGCCAGCCGGGTTTTTCGTCCTCAAGAGACCCAGTACTTC
-	TRBJ2-1	few	TRBV29-1	CSVDPSGWNEQFF	TGCAGCGTTGACCCCTCGGGATGGAATGAGCAGTTCTTC
-	TRBJ2-2	-	TRBV18	CASSPNLANTGELFF	TGTGCCAGCTCACCAAATTTAGCGAACACCGGGGAGCTGTTTTTT
-	TRBJ2-3	-	TRBV20-1	CSARTAEGWGTDTQYF	TGCAGTGCTAGGACAGCGGAGGGTTGGGGCACAGATACGCAGTATTTT
TRBD1	TRBJ2-7	-	TRBV15	CATSRGELDRAYEQYF	TGTGCCACCAGCAGGGGGGAACTGGACAGGGCCTACGAGCAGTACTTC
-	TRBJ2-7	-	TRBV29-1	CSTRASGEQCF	TGCAGCACCAGGGCGTCTGGCGAGCAGTGCTTC
-	TRBJ2-5	few	TRBV5-1	CASRLSETQYF	TGCGCCAGTAGACTCTCGGAGACCCAGTACTTC
-	TRBJ2-7	few	TRBV6-2/TRBV6-3	CASGIAGARGEQYF	TGTGCCAGCGGGATCGCAGGTGCCCGTGGGGAGCAGTACTTC
TRBD1	TRBJ1-2	-	TRBV20-1	CCRGQADGYTF	TGCTGTCGGGGACAGGCGGATGGCTACACCTTC
-	TRBJ2-7	few	TRBV2	CASSVTRTYEQYF	TGTGCCAGCAGTGTGACTAGAACCTACGAGCAGTACTTC
-	TRBJ2-3	few	TRBV6-1	CASSEEAEGPDTQYF	TGTGCCAGCAGTGAAGAAGCGGAGGGGCCAGATACGCAGTATTTT
-	TRBJ2-7	-	TRBV6-2/TRBV6-3	CASSYSTYEQYF	TGTGCCAGCAGTTACAGTACCTACGAGCAGTACTTC
-	TRBJ2-3	few	TRBV15	CATSRERRGSTDTQYF	TGTGCCACCAGCAGAGAAAGGAGGGGCAGCACAGATACGCAGTATTTT
-	TRBJ1-1	many	TRBV3-1	CASSQSSKRAFF	TGTGCCAGCAGCCAGTCCTCGAAACGGGCTTTCTTT
-	TRBJ1-5	-	TRBV12-3/TRBV12-4	CASSLGQPQPF	TGTGCCAGCAGTTTGGGCCAGCCCCAGCCTTTT
-	TRBJ1-1	-	TRBV3-1	CASSQDFPGNPSMNTEAFF	TGTGCCAGCAGCCAGGACTTCCCCGGGAACCCTTCCATGAACACTGAAGCTTTCTTT
-	TRBJ1-1	few	TRBV5-1	CASSLKSSRADTEAFF	TGCGCCAGCAGCTTGAAATCTTCCAGGGCGGACACTGAAGCTTTCTTT
-	TRBJ1-3	-	TRBV27	CASSYKQSGNTIYF	TGTGCCAGCAGTTACAAACAGTCTGGAAACACCATATATTTT
-	TRBJ1-2	few	TRBV5-1	CASSATYEGYTF	TGCGCCAGCAGCGCCACCTATGAGGGCTACACCTTC
-	TRBJ2-7	few	TRBV4-1	CASSQIGGYEQYF	TGCGCCAGCAGCCAAATAGGGGGTTACGAGCAGTACTTC
-	TRBJ2-1	-	TRBV7-2	CASSLVGRSNEQFF	TGTGCCAGCAGCTTAGTTGGGAGGAGCAATGAGCAGTTCTTC
TRBD2	TRBJ2-1	once	TRBV7-2	CASSFSSGYNEQFF	TGTGCCAGCAGCTTCTCTAGCGGTTACAATGAGCAGTTCTTC
-	TRBJ2-1	-	TRBV6-1	CASSEGGRPSYNEQFF	TGTGCCAGCAGTGAAGGCGGCCGCCCCTCCTACAATGAGCAGTTCTTC
-	TRBJ1-4	few	TRBV3-1	CASSLNREKLFF	TGTGCCAGCAGTCTCAATCGGGAAAAACTGTTTTTT
-	TRBJ2-6	few	TRBV7-2	CASSPNYSGANVLTF	TGTGCCAGCAGCCCCAACTACTCTGGGGCCAACGTCCTGACTTTC
TRBD1	TRBJ2-3	few	TRBV7-9	CASSPGQGPGDTQYF	TGTGCCAGCAGCCCGGGACAGGGGCCGGGAGATACGCAGTATTTT
TRBD2	TRBJ2-1	few	TRBV5-1	CASSRGGTSGGYEQFF	TGCGCCAGCAGCAGGGGGGGGACTAGCGGAGGTTATGAGCAGTTCTTC
TRBD2	TRBJ2-3	-	TRBV20-1	CSARRGLASTDTQYF	TGCAGTGCTAGGCGTGGACTAGCGAGCACAGATACGCAGTATTTT
-	TRBJ2-7	few	TRBV20-1	CSAPHPPRVEQYF	TGCAGTGCCCCGCATCCCCCCCGGGTCGAGCAGTACTTC
-	TRBJ2-1	-	TRBV28	CASSLEEQFF	TGTGCCAGCAGTTTAGAGGAGCAGTTCTTC
-	TRBJ2-5	-	TRBV20-1	CSASRGRETQYF	TGCAGTGCTAGCAGGGGGAGGGAGACCCAGTACTTC
-	TRBJ1-1	few	TRBV15	CATSRVRTTEAFF	TGTGCCACCAGCAGAGTGAGGACAACTGAAGCTTTCTTT
-	TRBJ1-3	-	TRBV14	CASRTQGTGNTIYF	TGTGCCAGCAGGACACAGGGAACTGGAAACACCATATATTTT
-	TRBJ2-1	-	TRBV29-1	CSSGRGDEQFF	TGCAGCTCCGGTCGGGGAGATGAGCAGTTCTTC
-	TRBJ2-7	once	TRBV28	CASSFARRTPYEQYF	TGTGCCAGCAGTTTCGCACGGCGGACACCCTACGAGCAGTACTTC
-	TRBJ1-4	-	TRBV6-5	CASSHRQGSANEKLFF	TGTGCCAGCAGTCACCGCCAGGGTTCGGCTAATGAAAAACTGTTTTTT
TRBD2	TRBJ2-3	-	TRBV2	CASSAGIAGGPTDTQYF	TGTGCCAGCAGTGCAGGAATAGCGGGAGGGCCCACAGATACGCAGTATTTT